What follows is one T cell receptor beta chain and its context. As handled by the study authors: Amplification with reference gene primers provided the estimates of nucleated cell counts. Method: immunoSEQ multiplex PCR; TCRdb's copy keeps in-frame clones and lacks some. V and J calls and clone size are as listed in that table; D and trimming were resolved from the DNA. Of about 260,000 clones listed, approximately 86% are singletons. This sample is drawn from a study of blood T cell repertoires in COVID-19. Overall study context: Acute-phase and convalescent COVID-19 samples originated in the United States, Italy and Spain. PBMCs, B-cell-depleted T cells, or T cells provided the cDNA or gDNA that made up the material.

Material for sequencing was peripheral blood. The TCR originated in a woman aged 50 to 65 who had recovered from COVID-19.

CDR3 bases: TGCAGCGCCTCGGGATCAAGGGGGTCTGGGGCCAACGTCCTGACTTTC. Translated, it gives CSASGSRGSGANVLTF. V is TRBV29-1 and J is TRBJ2-6, with a weak D call TRBD1 (6 bases). Trimming cost V 7 bases and J 1 base, with 17 bases left between them. The CDR3 runs 16 residues. The germline CDR1 and CDR2 sequences are SQVTM and ANQGSEA.